This TCR beta chain was observed in a study of early T cells in non-severe SARS-CoV-2 infection. Whole-study results and caveats: Comparison of clonotypes with VDJdb favored anti-spike CD8 responses while missing private and CD4 specificities.

About this clonotype itself: No antigen is known for it.

A single record per CDR3 protein comes from TCRdb applying MiXCR to the 5' RACE reads. The sample lists 65,000 to 95,000 distinct CDR3 sequences, about a sixth occurring once. The clonotype was recovered from an adult who was a healthcare worker with PCR-confirmed SARS-CoV-2 infection or an uninfected control (not recorded which). The sequencing input was whole blood.

The CDR3 bases are TGTGCCAGCAGCTCCCGGGACTACGCGGAAGATACGCAGTATTTT. It is translated as CASSSRDYAEDTQYF. The chain joins TRBV5-8 to TRBJ2-3; 7 nucleotides align to TRBD2. Germline CDR1 reads SGHTS; CDR2 reads YDEGEE. Losses at the gene ends were 3 bases for V and 5 bases for J; bases not matched to a gene: 9. The CDR3 is 15 amino acids.